This entry concerns a single T cell receptor beta chain. The antigen is unknown. CDR3 length equals 17 residues. CDR1 SGHRS and CDR2 YFSETQ come from the germline V gene. Trimming took 4 bases from V and 5 from J; bases not matched to a gene: 8. MiXCR, applied by TCRdb to the RT-PCR reads, yields one record per CDR3 protein. In the table there are about 520,000 distinct CDR3 sequences, less than 7.5% of which are singletons. The data were obtained in a study of response to subunit inactivated influenza vaccine. Points from the study as a whole: After each seasonal influenza vaccination, few new T cells are recruited, the authors suggested.

The chain has TRBV5-1 and TRBJ2-5, with TRBD2 matching over 16 bases. This TCR derives from a man in his fifties or sixties who received an inactivated influenza vaccine. Sample: PBMCs from blood, taken around 2 years after vaccination. This CDR3 is CASSPGLAGGPRETQYF. CDR3 DNA: TGCGCCAGCAGCCCGGGACTAGCGGGAGGGCCCAGGGAGACCCAGTACTTC.